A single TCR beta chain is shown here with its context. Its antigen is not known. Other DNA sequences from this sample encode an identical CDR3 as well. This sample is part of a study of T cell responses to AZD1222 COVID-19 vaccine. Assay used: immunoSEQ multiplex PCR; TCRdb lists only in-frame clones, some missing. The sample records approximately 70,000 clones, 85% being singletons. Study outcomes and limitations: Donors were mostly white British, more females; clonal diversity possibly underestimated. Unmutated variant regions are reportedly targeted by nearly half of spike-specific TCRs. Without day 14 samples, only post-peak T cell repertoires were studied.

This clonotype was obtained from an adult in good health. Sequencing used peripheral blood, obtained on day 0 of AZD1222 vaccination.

In nucleotides, the CDR3 is TGCGCCAGCAGCTTGGAGCCGACGGGGGGCGGCTACACCTTC. Amino acid sequence: CASSLEPTGGGYTF. The chain recombines TRBV5-1 with TRBJ1-2; tentative D call: TRBD1 (6 bases). Germline V CDR1 and CDR2: SGHRS, YFSETQ. V was shortened by 0 bases and J by 8 bases, with 14 bases between the two germline ends. This CDR3 is 14 amino acids long.